These 8 T cell receptor beta chains share one sample of origin, sequenced in a study of OX40 agonist ivuxolimab in advanced cancers. Library prep was done by the immunoSEQ multiplex PCR assay. Not all clones reach the TCRdb copy of this immuneACCESS table, which keeps in-frame sequences only. Checked studies attribute under half of the gap to unresolved V genes and leave the rest unexplained. This sample lists some 25,000 clones; roughly four fifths were detected once. The top ten clones comprise 13% to 15% of the sample. The sample was CD4+ or CD8+ T cells sorted from blood, taken in a trial of the OX40 agonist ivuxolimab. These receptors all come from an adult with an advanced solid tumor such as melanoma, head and neck, liver or kidney cancer.

The rearrangement joins TRBV2 to TRBJ1-4; D remains ambiguous. This CDR3 has 16 amino acids. Looked up from germline, CDR1 is SNHLY and CDR2 is FYNNEI. With 3 bases removed from V and 0 bases from J, the gap between germline ends came to 11 bases. This CDR3 is CASSDVVEATNEKLFF. The CDR3 nucleotides read TGTGCCAGCAGTGATGTCGTAGAGGCAACTAATGAAAAACTGTTTTTT.

The chain employs TRBV5-8 and TRBJ1-3, with D perhaps matching TRBD1 (5 bases). V was shortened by 0 bases and J by 8 bases, with 15 bases between the two germline ends. The CDR3 is 15 residues long. Germline values: CDR1 SGHTS, CDR2 YDEGEE. The CDR3 bases are TGTGCCAGCAGCTTGGAAGGGGACCTGTGGGACACCATATATTTT. Protein sequence: CASSLEGDLWDTIYF.

This rearrangement joins TRBV30 to TRBJ2-7, with D tentatively TRBD1 or TRBD2 (5 bases each). Trimming cost V 4 bases and J 2 bases, with 18 bases left between them. Germline V gene data show CDR1 as GTSNPN and CDR2 as SVGIG (reference sequence). The CDR3 is made up of 15 amino acids. The DNA of the CDR3 is TGTGCCTGGAACGGTCCTGGGGGTTTCACCTACGAGCAGTACTTC. Translated: CAWNGPGGFTYEQYF.

The gene calls are TRBV27 and TRBJ1-5; D uncertain. Germline-derived CDR1 and CDR2 are MNHEY and SMNVEV (reference sequence). V was shortened by 4 bases and J by 1 base, with 17 bases between the two germline ends. This CDR3 spans 17 amino acids. The CDR3: CASSSQAWSLSNQPQHF. The CDR3, as DNA: TGTGCCAGCAGTTCCCAGGCATGGAGCCTGAGCAATCAGCCCCAGCATTTT.

The chain is built from TRBV27 and TRBJ2-3; tentative D call: TRBD2 (6 bases). Germline CDR1 is MNHEY and CDR2 is SMNVEV (reference sequence). Trimming cost V 0 bases and J 0 bases, with 10 bases left between them. The CDR3 has 16 amino acids. The DNA of the CDR3 is TGTGCCAGCAGTTTATCTGGCGGGGTAAGCACAGATACGCAGTATTTT. Protein: CASSLSGGVSTDTQYF.

The genes are TRBV6-1 and TRBJ2-7, with 8 positions matching TRBD1. This CDR3 comprises 15 residues. J was trimmed by 1 base and V by 2 bases; bases with no gene match: 4. Per germline, CDR1 MNHNS and CDR2 SASEGT. The CDR3 region is CASSEYTGGSYEQYF. DNA of the CDR3: TGTGCCAGCAGTGAATACACAGGGGGGTCCTACGAGCAGTACTTC.

The chain employs TRBV7-3 and TRBJ1-1; a possible D gene is TRBD1 (6 bases). The CDR3 extends over 15 amino acids. Per the germline V gene, CDR1 is SGHTA and CDR2 is FQGTGA. Trimming cost V 3 bases and J 4 bases, with 15 bases left between them. This chain's CDR3 is CASSFTGGEITEAFF. The CDR3 DNA follows: TGTGCCAGCAGCTTTACCGGGGGCGAAATCACTGAAGCTTTCTTT. Full variable domain (remainder filled in from reference TRBV7-3 and TRBJ1-1): GAGVSQTPSNKVTEKGKYVELRCDPISGHTALYWYRQSLGQGPEFLIYFQGTGAADDSGLPNDRFFAVRPEGSVSTLKIQRTERGDSAVYLCASSFTGGEITEAFFGQGTRLTVV.

The rearrangement uses TRBV11-2 and TRBJ1-1; D uncertain. Looked up from germline, CDR1 is SGHAT and CDR2 is FQNNGV. This CDR3 has 13 residues. V was clipped by 1 base and J by 6 bases, with 9 bases between them. The CDR3 DNA follows: TGTGCCAGCAGCTTAGCCGATTGGGCTGAAGCTTTCTTT. Translating gives CASSLADWAEAFF.